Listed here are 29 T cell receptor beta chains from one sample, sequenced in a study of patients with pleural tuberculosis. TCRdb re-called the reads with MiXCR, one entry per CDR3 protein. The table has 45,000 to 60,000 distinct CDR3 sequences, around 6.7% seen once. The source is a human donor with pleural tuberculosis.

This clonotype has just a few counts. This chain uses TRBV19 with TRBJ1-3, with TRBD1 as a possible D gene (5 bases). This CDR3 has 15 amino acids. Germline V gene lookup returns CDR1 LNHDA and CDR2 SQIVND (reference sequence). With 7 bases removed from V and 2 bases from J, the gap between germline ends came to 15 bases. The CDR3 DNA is TGTGCCAGTATCCATCCGGGGACCGCTGGAAACACCATATATTTT. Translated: CASIHPGTAGNTIYF.

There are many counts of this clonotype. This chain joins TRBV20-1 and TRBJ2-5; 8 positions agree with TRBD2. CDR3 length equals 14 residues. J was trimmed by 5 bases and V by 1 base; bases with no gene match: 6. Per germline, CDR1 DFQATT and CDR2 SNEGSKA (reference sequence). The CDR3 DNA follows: TGCAGTGCTAGAGCCGATAGCGGGATTGAGACCCAGTACTTC. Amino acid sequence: CSARADSGIETQYF.

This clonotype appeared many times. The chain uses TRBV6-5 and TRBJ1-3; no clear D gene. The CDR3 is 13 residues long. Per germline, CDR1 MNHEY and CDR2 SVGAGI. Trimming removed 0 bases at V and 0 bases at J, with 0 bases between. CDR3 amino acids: CASSYSSGNTIYF. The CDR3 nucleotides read TGTGCCAGCAGTTACTCCTCTGGAAACACCATATATTTT.

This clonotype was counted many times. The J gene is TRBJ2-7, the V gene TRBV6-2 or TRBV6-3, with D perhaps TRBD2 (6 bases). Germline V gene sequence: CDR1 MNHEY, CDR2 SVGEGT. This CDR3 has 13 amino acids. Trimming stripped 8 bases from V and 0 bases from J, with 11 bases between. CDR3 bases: TGTGCCAGCGGCCTTAGCGGCTCCTACGAGCAGTACGTC. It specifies CASGLSGSYEQYV.

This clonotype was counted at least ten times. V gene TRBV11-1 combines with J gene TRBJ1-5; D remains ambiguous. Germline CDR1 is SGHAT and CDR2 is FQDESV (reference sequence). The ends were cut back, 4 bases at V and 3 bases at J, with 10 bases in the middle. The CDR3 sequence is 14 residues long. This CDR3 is CASSYSGANQPQHF. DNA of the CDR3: TGTGCCAGCAGCTACTCAGGAGCCAATCAGCCCCAGCATTTT.

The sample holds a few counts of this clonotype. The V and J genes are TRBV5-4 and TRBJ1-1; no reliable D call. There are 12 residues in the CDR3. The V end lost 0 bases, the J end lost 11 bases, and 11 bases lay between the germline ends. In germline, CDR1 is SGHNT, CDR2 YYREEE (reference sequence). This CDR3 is CASSLDSTPAFF. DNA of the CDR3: TGTGCCAGCAGCTTGGACTCGACCCCGGCTTTCTTT.

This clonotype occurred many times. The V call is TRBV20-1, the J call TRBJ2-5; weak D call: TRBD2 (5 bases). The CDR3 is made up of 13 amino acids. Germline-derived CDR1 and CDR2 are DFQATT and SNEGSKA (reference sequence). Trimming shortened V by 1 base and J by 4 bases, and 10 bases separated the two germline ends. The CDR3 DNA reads TGCAGTGCTAGAGCTCTAGCAGGAGAGACCCAGTACTTC. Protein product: CSARALAGETQYF.

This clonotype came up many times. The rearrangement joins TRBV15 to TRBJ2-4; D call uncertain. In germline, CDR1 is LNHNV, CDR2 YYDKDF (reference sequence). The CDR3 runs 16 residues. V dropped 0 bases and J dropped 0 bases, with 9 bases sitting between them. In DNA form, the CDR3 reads TGTGCCACCAGCAGAGACCATGCGTTAGCCAAAAACATTCAGTACTTC. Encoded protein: CATSRDHALAKNIQYF.

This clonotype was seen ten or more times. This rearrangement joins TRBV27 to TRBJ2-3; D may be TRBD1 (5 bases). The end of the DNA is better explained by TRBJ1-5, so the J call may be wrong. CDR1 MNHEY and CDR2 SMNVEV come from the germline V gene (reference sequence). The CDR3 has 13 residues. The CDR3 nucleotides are TGTGCCAGCAGTGCCGGGACTTCCTATACGCAGCATTTT. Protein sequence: CASSAGTSYTQHF.

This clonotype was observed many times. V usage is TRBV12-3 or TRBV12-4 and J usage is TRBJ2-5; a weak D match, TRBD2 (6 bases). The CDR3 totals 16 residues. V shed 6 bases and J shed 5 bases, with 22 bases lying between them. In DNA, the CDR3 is TGTGCCAGCAGATTCCCGGGACTCCAAAAGGGGGAGACCCAGTACTTC. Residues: CASRFPGLQKGETQYF.

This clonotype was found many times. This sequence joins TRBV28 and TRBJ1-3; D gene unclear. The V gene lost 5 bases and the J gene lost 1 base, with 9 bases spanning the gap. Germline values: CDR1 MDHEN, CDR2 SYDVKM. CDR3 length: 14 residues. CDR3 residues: CASSPSSSGNTIYF. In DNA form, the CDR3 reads TGTGCCAGCAGTCCCAGTAGTTCTGGAAACACCATATATTTT.

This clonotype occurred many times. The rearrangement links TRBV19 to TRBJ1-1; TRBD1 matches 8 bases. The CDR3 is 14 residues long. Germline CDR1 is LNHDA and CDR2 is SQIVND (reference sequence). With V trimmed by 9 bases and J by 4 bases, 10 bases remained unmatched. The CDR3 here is CASQDRVVGTEAFF. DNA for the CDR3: TGTGCCAGCCAGGACAGGGTCGTAGGCACTGAAGCTTTCTTT.

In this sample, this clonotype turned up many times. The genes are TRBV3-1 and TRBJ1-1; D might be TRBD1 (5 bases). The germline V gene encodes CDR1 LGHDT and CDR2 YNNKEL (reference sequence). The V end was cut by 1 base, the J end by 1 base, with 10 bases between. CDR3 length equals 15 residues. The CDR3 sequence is CASSQGFTGNTEAFF. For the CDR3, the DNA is TGTGCCAGCAGCCAAGGCTTCACAGGGAACACTGAAGCTTTCTTT.

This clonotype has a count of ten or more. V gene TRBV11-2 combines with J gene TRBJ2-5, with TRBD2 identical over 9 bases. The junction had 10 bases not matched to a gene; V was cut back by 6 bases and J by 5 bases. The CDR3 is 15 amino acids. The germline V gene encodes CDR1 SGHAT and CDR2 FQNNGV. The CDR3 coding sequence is TGTGCCAGCAGTCAGTTCCAGCGGGAGGCTGAGACCCAGTACTTC. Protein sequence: CASSQFQREAETQYF.

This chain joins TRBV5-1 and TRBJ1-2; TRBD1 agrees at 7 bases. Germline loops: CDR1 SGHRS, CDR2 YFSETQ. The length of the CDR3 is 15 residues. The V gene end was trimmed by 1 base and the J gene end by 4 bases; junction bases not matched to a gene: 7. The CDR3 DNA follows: TGCGCCAGCAGCTTGCCAGACAGGGAGTCCTATGGCTACACCTTC. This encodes CASSLPDRESYGYTF.

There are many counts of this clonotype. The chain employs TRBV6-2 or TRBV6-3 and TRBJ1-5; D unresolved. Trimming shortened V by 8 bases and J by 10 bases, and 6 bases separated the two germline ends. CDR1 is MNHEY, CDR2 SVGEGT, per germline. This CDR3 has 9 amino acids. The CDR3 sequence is CASGSPQHF. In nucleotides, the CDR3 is TGTGCCAGCGGGAGCCCCCAGCATTTT.

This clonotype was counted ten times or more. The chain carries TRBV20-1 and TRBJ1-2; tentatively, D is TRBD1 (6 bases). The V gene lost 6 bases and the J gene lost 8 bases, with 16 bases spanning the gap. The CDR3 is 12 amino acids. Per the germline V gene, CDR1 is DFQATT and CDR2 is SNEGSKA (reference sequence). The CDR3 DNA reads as TGCAGTGCCCTAAGCCGGGGGCCAGGCTACACCTTC. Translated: CSALSRGPGYTF.

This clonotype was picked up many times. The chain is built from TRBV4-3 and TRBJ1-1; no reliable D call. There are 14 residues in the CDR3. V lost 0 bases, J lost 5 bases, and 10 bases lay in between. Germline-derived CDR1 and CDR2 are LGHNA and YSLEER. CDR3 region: CASSQDPTRTEAFF. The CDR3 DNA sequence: TGCGCCAGCAGCCAAGACCCAACCAGGACTGAAGCTTTCTTT.

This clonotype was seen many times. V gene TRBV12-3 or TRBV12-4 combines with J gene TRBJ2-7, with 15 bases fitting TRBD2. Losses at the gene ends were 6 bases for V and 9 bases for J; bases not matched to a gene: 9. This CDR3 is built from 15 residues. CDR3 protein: CASRTGTSGRLGQYF. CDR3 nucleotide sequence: TGTGCCAGCAGGACCGGGACTAGCGGGAGGCTAGGGCAGTACTTC.

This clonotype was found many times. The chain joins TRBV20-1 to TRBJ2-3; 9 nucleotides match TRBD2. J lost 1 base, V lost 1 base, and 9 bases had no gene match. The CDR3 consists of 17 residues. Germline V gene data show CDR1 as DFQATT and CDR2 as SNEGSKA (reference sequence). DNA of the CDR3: TGCAGTGCTAGAGTGGAGGACCCTAGCGGGGGCACAGATACGCAGTATTTT. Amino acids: CSARVEDPSGGTDTQYF.

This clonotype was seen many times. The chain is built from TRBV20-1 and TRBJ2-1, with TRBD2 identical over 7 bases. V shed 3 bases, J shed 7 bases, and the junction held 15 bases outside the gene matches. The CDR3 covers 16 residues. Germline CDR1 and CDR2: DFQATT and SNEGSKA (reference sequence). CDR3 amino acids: CSASGSSGPRGNEQFF. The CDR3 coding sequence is TGCAGTGCTAGTGGGTCTAGCGGTCCTCGGGGAAATGAGCAGTTCTTC.

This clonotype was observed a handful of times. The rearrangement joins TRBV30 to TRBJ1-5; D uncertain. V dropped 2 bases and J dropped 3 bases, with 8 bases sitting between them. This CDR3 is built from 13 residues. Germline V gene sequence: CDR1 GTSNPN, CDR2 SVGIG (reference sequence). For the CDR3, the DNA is TGTGCCTGGAGTCTAGCGATCAATCAGCCCCAGCATTTT. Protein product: CAWSLAINQPQHF.

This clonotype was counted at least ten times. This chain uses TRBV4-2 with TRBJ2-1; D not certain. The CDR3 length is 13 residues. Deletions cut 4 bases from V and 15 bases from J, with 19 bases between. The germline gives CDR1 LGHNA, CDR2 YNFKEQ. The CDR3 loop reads CASSLRAGRGRFF. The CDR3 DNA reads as TGTGCCAGCAGCCTTAGGGCTGGACGCGGTAGGTTCTTC.

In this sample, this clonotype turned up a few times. This CDR3 reads CSVGTRTQETQYF. In DNA form, the CDR3 reads TGCAGCGTCGGGACCCGCACCCAAGAGACCCAGTACTTC. The V call is TRBV29-1, the J call TRBJ2-5; D assignment may be TRBD1 or TRBD2 (5 bases each). V lost 6 bases and J 1 base, leaving 12 bases between the germline ends. The CDR3 is 13 amino acids. Germline loops: CDR1 SQVTM, CDR2 ANQGSEA. The variable domain in full, completed from reference TRBV29-1 and TRBJ2-5, reads SAVISQKPSRDICQRGTSLTIQCQVDSQVTMMFWYRQQPGQSLTLIATANQGSEATYESGFVIDKFPISRPNLTFSTLTVSNMSPEDSSIYLCSVGTRTQETQYFGPGTRLLVL.

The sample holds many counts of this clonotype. CDR3 in DNA: TGCGCCAGCAGCGGGGGGAACTATGGCTACACCTTC. It yields the protein CASSGGNYGYTF. This sequence joins TRBV5-1 and TRBJ1-2; a possible D gene is TRBD1 (5 bases). The CDR3 is 12 amino acids. Trimming removed 4 bases at V and 2 bases at J, with 6 bases between. The germline V gene has CDR1 SGHRS and CDR2 YFSETQ. Drawing the rest from reference TRBV5-1 and TRBJ1-2, the complete variable domain is KAGVTQTPRYLIKTRGQQVTLSCSPISGHRSVSWYQQTPGQGLQFLFEYFSETQRNKGNFPGRFSGRQFSNSRSEMNVSTLELGDSALYLCASSGGNYGYTFGSGTRLTVV.

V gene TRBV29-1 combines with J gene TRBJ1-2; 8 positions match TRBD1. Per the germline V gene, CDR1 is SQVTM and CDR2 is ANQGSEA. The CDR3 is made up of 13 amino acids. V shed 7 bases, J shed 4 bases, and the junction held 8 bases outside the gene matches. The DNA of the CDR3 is TGCAGCGCCCTAGGACAGGGTAGCTATGGCTACACCTTC. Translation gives CSALGQGSYGYTF.

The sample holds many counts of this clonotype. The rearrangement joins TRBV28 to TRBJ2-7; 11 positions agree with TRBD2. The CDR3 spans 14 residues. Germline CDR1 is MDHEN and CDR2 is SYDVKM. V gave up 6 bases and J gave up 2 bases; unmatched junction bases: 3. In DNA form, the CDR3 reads TGTGCCAGCAGAATAGCGGGAGGGGCCTACGAGCAGTACTTC. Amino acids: CASRIAGGAYEQYF.

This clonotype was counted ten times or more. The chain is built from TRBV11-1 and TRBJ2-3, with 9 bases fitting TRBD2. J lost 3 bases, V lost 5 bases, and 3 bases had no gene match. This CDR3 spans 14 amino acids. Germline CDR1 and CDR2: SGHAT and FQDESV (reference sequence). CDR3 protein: CASSAGLATDTQYF. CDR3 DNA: TGTGCCAGCAGCGCAGGACTAGCGACAGATACGCAGTATTTT.

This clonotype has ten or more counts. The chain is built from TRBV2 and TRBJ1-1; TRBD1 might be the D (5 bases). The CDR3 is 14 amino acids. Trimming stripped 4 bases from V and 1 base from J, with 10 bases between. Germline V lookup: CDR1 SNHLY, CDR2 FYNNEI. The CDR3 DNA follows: TGTGCCAGCAGTGGAGTAGGGGCGAACACTGAAGCTTTCTTT. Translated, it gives CASSGVGANTEAFF.